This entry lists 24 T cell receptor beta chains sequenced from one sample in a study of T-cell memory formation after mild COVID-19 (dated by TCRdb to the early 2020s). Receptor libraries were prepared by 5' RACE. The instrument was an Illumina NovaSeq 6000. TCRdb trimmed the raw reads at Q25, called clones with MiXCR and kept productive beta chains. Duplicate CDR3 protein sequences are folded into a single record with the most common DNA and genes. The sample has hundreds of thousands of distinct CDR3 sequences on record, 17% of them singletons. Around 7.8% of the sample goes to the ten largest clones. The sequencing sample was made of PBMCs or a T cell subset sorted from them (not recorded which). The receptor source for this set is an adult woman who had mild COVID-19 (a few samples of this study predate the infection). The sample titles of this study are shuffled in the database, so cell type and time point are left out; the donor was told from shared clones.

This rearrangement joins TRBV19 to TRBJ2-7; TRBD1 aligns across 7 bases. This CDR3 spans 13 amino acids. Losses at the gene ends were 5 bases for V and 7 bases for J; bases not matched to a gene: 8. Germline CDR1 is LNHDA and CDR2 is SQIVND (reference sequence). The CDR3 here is CASSGDRVREQYF. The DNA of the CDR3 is TGTGCCAGTAGTGGTGACAGGGTTAGGGAGCAGTACTTC.

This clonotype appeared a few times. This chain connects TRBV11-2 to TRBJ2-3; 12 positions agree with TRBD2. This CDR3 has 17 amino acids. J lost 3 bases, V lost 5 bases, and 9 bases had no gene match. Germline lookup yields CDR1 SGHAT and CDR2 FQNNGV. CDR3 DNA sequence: TGTGCCAGCAGCCCGTACATTACTAGCGGGGGGACAGATACGCAGTATTTT. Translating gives CASSPYITSGGTDTQYF. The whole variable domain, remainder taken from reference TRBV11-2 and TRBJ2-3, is EAGVAQSPRYKIIEKRQSVAFWCNPISGHATLYWYQQILGQGPKLLIQFQNNGVVDDSQLPKDRFSAERLKGVDSTLKIQPAKLEDSAVYLCASSPYITSGGTDTQYFGPGTRLTVL.

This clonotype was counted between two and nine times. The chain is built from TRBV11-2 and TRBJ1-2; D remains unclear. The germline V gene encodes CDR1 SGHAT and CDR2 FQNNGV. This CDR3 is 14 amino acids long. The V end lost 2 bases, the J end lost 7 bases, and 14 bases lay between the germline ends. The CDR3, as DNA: TGTGCCAGCAGCTTAATCCTTTTGGGATCTGGCTACACCTTC. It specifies CASSLILLGSGYTF.

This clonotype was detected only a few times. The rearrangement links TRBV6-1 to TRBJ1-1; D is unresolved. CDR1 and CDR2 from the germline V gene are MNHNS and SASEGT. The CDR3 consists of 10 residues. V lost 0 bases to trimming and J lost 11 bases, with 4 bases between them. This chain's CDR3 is CASSEAGAFF. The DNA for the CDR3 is TGTGCCAGCAGTGAAGCTGGGGCTTTCTTT.

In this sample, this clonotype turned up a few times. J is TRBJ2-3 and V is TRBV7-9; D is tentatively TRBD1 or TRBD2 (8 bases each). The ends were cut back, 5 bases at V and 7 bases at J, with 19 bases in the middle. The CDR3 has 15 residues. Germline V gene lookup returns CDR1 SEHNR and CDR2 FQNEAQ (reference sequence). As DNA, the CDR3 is TGTGCCAGCAGCCCCACTAGCGGACAGGGATATACGCAGTATTTT. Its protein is CASSPTSGQGYTQYF.

The CDR3 DNA sequence: TGCAGTGCTAGGGAACAAAATAGGGAGACCCAGTACTTC. This encodes CSAREQNRETQYF. The chain recombines TRBV20-1 with TRBJ2-5, with D unclear. The length of the CDR3 is 13 residues. Looked up from germline, CDR1 is DFQATT and CDR2 is SNEGSKA (reference sequence). V gave up 3 bases and J gave up 5 bases, with 13 bases separating them.

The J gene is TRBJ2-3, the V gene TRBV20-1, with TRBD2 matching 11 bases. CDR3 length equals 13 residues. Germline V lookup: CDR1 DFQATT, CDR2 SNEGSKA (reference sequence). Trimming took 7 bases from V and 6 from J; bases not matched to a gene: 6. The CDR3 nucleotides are TGCAGTGGGACTAGCGGGTCGGTCGATACGCAGTATTTT. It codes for CSGTSGSVDTQYF.

CDR3: CASSYDGAYNEQFF. The CDR3 nucleotides read TGTGCCAGCAGTTACGACGGGGCATACAATGAGCAGTTCTTC. This sequence joins TRBV6-5 and TRBJ2-1; D possibly matches TRBD1 or TRBD2 (5 bases each). V lost 2 bases, J lost 4 bases, and 9 bases lay in between. The CDR3 has 14 amino acids. The germline V gene has CDR1 MNHEY and CDR2 SVGAGI.

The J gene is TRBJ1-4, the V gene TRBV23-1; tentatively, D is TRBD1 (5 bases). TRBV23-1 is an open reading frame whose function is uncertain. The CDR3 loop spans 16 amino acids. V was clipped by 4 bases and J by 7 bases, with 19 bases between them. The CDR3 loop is CASSPAGGRPGEKLFF. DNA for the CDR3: TGCGCCAGCAGTCCCGCCGGGGGAAGGCCGGGTGAAAAACTGTTTTTT.

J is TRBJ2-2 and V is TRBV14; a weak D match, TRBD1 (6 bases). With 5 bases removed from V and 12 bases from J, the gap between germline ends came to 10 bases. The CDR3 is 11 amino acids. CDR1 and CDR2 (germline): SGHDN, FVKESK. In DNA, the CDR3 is TGTGCCAGCAGCGAAGGGGGAAAGCTGTTTTTT. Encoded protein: CASSEGGKLFF.

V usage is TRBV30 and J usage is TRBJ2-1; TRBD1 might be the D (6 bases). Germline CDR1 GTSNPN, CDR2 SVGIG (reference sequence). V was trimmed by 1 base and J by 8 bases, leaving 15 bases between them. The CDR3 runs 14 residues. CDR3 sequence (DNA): TGTGCCTGGAGTGCGGCGACAGGTGGCGATGAGCAGTTCTTC. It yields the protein CAWSAATGGDEQFF.

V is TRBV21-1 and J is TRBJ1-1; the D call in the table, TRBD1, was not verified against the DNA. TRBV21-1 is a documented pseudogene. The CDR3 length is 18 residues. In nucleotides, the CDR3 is TGTGCCAGCAGCAAAGTGGCCACAGGGAAGTCCGAGAACACTGAAGCTTTCTTT. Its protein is CASSKVATGKSENTEAFF.

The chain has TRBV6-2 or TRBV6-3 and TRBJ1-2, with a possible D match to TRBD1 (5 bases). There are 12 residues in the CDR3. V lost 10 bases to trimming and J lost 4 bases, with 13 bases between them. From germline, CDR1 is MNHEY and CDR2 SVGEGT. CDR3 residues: CATRDSPYGYTF. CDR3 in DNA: TGTGCCACGCGAGACAGCCCCTATGGCTACACCTTC.

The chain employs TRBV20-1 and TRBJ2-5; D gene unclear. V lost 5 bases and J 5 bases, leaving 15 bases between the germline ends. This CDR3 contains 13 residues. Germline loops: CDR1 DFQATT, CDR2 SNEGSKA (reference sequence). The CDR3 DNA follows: TGCAGTGCTCCCAAGGCGTTTTCGGAGACCCAGTACTTC. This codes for CSAPKAFSETQYF.

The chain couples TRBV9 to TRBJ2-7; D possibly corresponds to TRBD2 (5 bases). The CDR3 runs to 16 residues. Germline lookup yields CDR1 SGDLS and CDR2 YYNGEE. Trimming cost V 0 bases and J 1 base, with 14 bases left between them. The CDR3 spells CASSVGGGGPSYEQYF. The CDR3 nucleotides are TGTGCCAGCAGCGTAGGAGGAGGCGGGCCATCCTACGAGCAGTACTTC.

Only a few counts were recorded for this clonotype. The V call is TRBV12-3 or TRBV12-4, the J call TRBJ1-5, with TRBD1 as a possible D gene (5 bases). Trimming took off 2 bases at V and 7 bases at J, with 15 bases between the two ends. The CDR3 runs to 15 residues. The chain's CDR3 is CASSLLAPGGQPQHF. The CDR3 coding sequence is TGTGCCAGCAGTTTATTGGCCCCGGGGGGACAGCCCCAGCATTTT.

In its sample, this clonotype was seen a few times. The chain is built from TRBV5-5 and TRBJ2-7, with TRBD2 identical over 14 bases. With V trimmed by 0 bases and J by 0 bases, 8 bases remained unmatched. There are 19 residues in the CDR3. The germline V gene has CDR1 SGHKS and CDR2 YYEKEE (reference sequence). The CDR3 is CASSLEGLAGARSSYEQYF. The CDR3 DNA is TGTGCCAGCAGCTTGGAGGGACTAGCGGGGGCTAGGAGCTCCTACGAGCAGTACTTC.

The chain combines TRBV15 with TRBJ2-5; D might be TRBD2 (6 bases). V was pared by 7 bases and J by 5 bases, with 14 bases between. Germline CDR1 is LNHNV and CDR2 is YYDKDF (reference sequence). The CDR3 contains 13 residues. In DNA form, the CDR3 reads TGTGCCACCATGGAGGGCTTCGCGGAGACCCAGTACTTC. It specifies CATMEGFAETQYF.

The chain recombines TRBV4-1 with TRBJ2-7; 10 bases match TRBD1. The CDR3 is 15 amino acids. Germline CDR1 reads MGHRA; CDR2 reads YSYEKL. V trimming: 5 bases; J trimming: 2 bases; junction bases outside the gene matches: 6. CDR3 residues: CASSFRTGGTYEQYF. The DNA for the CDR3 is TGCGCCAGCAGCTTTCGGACAGGGGGAACCTACGAGCAGTACTTC.

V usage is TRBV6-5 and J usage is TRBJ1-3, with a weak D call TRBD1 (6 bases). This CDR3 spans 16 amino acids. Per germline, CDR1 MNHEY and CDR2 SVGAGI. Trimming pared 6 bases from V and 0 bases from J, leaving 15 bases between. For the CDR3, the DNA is TGTGCCAGCAGCCCCCGACAGGCTTCCTCTGGAAACACCATATATTTT. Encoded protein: CASSPRQASSGNTIYF.

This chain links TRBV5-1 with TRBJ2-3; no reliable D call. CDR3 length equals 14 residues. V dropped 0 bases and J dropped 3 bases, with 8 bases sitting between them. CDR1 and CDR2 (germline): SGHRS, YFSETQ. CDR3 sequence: CASSLVAITDTQYF. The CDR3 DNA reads TGCGCCAGCAGCTTGGTGGCTATTACAGATACGCAGTATTTT. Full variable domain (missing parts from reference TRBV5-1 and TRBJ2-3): KAGVTQTPRYLIKTRGQQVTLSCSPISGHRSVSWYQQTPGQGLQFLFEYFSETQRNKGNFPGRFSGRQFSNSRSEMNVSTLELGDSALYLCASSLVAITDTQYFGPGTRLTVL.

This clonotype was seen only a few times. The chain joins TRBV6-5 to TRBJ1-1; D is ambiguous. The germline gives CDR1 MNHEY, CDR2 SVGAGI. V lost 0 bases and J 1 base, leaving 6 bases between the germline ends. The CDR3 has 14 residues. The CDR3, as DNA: TGTGCCAGCAGTTACTCGCCAGGGAACACTGAAGCTTTCTTT. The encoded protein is CASSYSPGNTEAFF.

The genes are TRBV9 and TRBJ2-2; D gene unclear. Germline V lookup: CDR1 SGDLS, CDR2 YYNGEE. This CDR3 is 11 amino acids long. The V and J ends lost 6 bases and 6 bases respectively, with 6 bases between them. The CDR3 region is CASNGPGELFF. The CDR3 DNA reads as TGTGCCAGCAATGGTCCCGGGGAGCTGTTTTTT. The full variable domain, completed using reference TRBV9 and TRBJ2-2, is DSGVTQTPKHLITATGQRVTLRCSPRSGDLSVYWYQQSLDQGLQFLIQYYNGEERAKGNILERFSAQQFPDLHSELNLSSLELGDSALYFCASNGPGELFFGEGSRLTVL.

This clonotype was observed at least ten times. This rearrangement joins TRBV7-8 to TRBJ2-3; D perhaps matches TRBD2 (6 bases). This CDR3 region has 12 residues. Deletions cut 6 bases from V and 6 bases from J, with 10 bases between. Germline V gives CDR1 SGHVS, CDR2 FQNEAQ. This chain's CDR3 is CASSPSGDTQYF. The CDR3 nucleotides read TGTGCCAGCAGTCCCAGCGGGGATACGCAGTATTTT.